The 14 T cell receptor beta chains given below trace back to one sample, sequenced in a study of T-cell reconstitution after alpha-beta-depleted transplantation in children (dated by TCRdb to the mid-2010s). The method was PCR. Data came from an Illumina HiSeq 2500. To normalize quantification of the TCRbeta repertoire, the TCR libraries were built with molecular barcoding that relied on unique molecular identifiers. TCRdb redid the processing of the public reads, applying fastp at Q25 and MiXCR, and retained in-frame beta chains. A single entry per CDR3 protein holds the most common genes and DNA from its merged rows. For this sample there are some 150,000 distinct CDR3 sequences; more than 8% appear just once. Clones ranked in the top ten supply around a sixth of the sample. This specimen's treatment or condition label, interpreted: allogeneic hematopoietic cell transplantation with graft depleted of TCRalphabeta T cells and CD19 B cells.

The specimen comprised PBMCs, mostly from graft donor cells, sampled 180 days after TCRalphabeta/CD19-depleted stem cell transplant. Receptors were obtained from a female patient under 10 years old who had a stem cell transplant for congenital amegakaryocytic thrombocytopenia, so the T cells may come from the graft donor.

This clonotype was counted ten times or more. The V call is TRBV12-3 or TRBV12-4, the J call TRBJ1-2; D not certain. Trimming left V 7 bases short and J 0 bases short, with 15 bases between. This CDR3 contains 15 residues. This CDR3 reads CASTLSGGSNYGYTF. The CDR3 nucleotides are TGTGCCAGCACCCTATCCGGCGGCTCTAACTATGGCTACACCTTC.

This clonotype has a handful of counts. The chain recombines TRBV28 with TRBJ1-5; D uncertain. Looked up from germline, CDR1 is MDHEN and CDR2 is SYDVKM. Trimming removed 3 bases at V and 4 bases at J, with 7 bases between. CDR3 length: 13 amino acids. The CDR3 protein is CASSFMKNQPQHF. The CDR3 nucleotides are TGTGCCAGCAGTTTTATGAAGAATCAGCCCCAGCATTTT.

This clonotype appeared many times. CDR3 amino acids: CSANALGRGYEQYF. The CDR3 DNA reads TGCAGTGCTAACGCACTAGGACGGGGATACGAGCAGTACTTC. The V call is TRBV20-1, the J call TRBJ2-7; possible D gene TRBD2, 5 bases. The germline V and J ends were trimmed by 4 bases and 4 bases, with 17 bases remaining between them. CDR1 is DFQATT and CDR2 is SNEGSKA in the germline V gene (reference sequence). This CDR3 region has 14 residues.

This clonotype showed up many times. The rearrangement joins TRBV4-3 to TRBJ2-7; a weak D match, TRBD1 (6 bases). Germline CDR1 and CDR2: LGHNA and YSLEER. Between the trimmed V and J ends, which lost 4 bases and 4 bases, there was a span of 20 bases. The CDR3 runs 16 residues. The CDR3 bases are TGCGCCAGCAGCCCTGTTTCCGGGACACCGTCTTACGAGCAGTACTTC. Residues: CASSPVSGTPSYEQYF.

This clonotype was counted only a few times. The chain combines TRBV20-1 with TRBJ2-1; 8 bases are shared with TRBD2. CDR1 and CDR2 (germline): DFQATT, SNEGSKA (reference sequence). After removal of 2 bases from V and 3 bases from J, the junction contained 3 bases not matched to a gene. CDR3 length equals 14 residues. This CDR3 reads CSARLAGNYNEQFF. DNA for the CDR3: TGCAGTGCTAGATTAGCGGGGAACTACAATGAGCAGTTCTTC.

This clonotype was found a few times. The chain joins TRBV4-1 to TRBJ1-1; 9 bases are shared with TRBD1. Per the germline V gene, CDR1 is MGHRA and CDR2 is YSYEKL. The CDR3 extends over 14 amino acids. Trimming at V came to 0 bases and at J to 6 bases, leaving 2 bases not matched to a gene. CDR3 nucleotides: TGCGCCAGCAGCCAAGACACAGGGGGCTCTGAAGCTTTCTTT. It encodes CASSQDTGGSEAFF.

CDR3 bases: TGTGCCAGCAGCTTACCAAATCGGCTCTTCCTAGCGGATGAGCAGTTCTTC. Its translation is CASSLPNRLFLADEQFF. The chain has TRBV7-9 and TRBJ2-1, with TRBD2 identical over 7 bases. This CDR3 comprises 17 residues. V lost 2 bases, J lost 8 bases, and 15 bases stayed unmatched. Germline CDR1 is SEHNR and CDR2 is FQNEAQ (reference sequence).

This rearrangement joins TRBV12-3 or TRBV12-4 to TRBJ2-2; a weak D match, TRBD1 (6 bases). The length of the CDR3 is 17 residues. V was shortened by 1 base and J by 1 base, with 13 bases between the two germline ends. The CDR3 spells CASSLVGGGLNTGELFF. The CDR3, as DNA: TGTGCCAGCAGTTTAGTCGGTGGGGGCTTGAACACCGGGGAGCTGTTTTTT.

The table lists this clonotype with a few counts. The rearrangement links TRBV6-1 to TRBJ2-4; 16 positions agree with TRBD2. With V trimmed by 7 bases and J by 9 bases, 6 bases remained unmatched. Looked up from germline, CDR1 is MNHNS and CDR2 is SASEGT. The CDR3 totals 15 residues. The CDR3 loop reads CASNPGTSGRGIQYF. DNA of the CDR3: TGTGCCAGCAACCCCGGGACTAGCGGGAGGGGCATTCAGTACTTC.

The chain recombines TRBV29-1 with TRBJ2-5, with 8 bases lining up with TRBD2. Germline trimming cut 7 bases from V and 3 bases from J; bases unmatched to any gene: 7. Germline-derived CDR1 and CDR2 are SQVTM and ANQGSEA. There are 13 residues in the CDR3. CDR3 coding DNA: TGCAGCGGGGTAGTAGCGGGAAAAGAGACCCAGTACTTC. Amino acid sequence: CSGVVAGKETQYF. Full variable domain (outside the CDR3, taken from reference TRBV29-1 and TRBJ2-5): SAVISQKPSRDICQRGTSLTIQCQVDSQVTMMFWYRQQPGQSLTLIATANQGSEATYESGFVIDKFPISRPNLTFSTLTVSNMSPEDSSIYLCSGVVAGKETQYFGPGTRLLVL.

This clonotype has a count of ten or more. The chain carries TRBV12-3 or TRBV12-4 and TRBJ1-5; D gene unclear. Trimming took off 3 bases at V and 6 bases at J, with 9 bases between the two ends. The CDR3 totals 13 residues. CDR3 DNA: TGTGCCAGCAGTTTTTTGGACGTTCAGCCCCAGCATTTT. This encodes CASSFLDVQPQHF.

A few counts support this clonotype. This chain links TRBV5-1 with TRBJ2-2, with D possibly matching TRBD2 (6 bases). CDR3 length: 16 amino acids. Germline V gives CDR1 SGHRS, CDR2 YFSETQ. V lost 0 bases to trimming and J lost 2 bases, with 11 bases between them. The CDR3 region is CASSLEVRGNTGELFF. The CDR3 DNA sequence: TGCGCCAGCAGCTTGGAGGTGCGGGGCAACACCGGGGAGCTGTTTTTT.

This rearrangement joins TRBV20-1 to TRBJ1-5; D may be TRBD1 (5 bases). V lost 4 bases and J lost 4, with 17 bases in between. The germline gives CDR1 DFQATT, CDR2 SNEGSKA (reference sequence). CDR3 length equals 15 residues. CDR3 sequence: CSAKGEQRGNQPQHF. The CDR3 region has the DNA TGCAGTGCTAAAGGAGAGCAGAGGGGAAATCAGCCCCAGCATTTT.

Comments on this clonotype: Being one base from a much bigger clone, this may be a read error. V usage is TRBV15 and J usage is TRBJ2-5; TRBD1 matches 8 bases. Germline CDR1 is LNHNV and CDR2 is YYDKDF (reference sequence). The V segment lost 1 base and the J segment 6 bases; nucleotides outside the gene matches: 10. The CDR3 spans 16 residues. The CDR3, as DNA: TGTGCCACCAGCAGAGGCGGACGACAGGGGACGAAGACCCAGTACTTC. Translating gives CATSRGGRQGTKTQYF.